Listed below are T cell receptor beta chains from one sample, sequenced in a study of cytomegalovirus exposure and HLA in healthy donors. Using immunoSEQ multiplex PCR, the repertoire was profiled, and TCRdb retains in-frame clones only, with some absent. The top ten hold 0.95% to 1.1% of the sample, which has under 300,000 clones, 80% to 90% seen once. Sequenced sample: PBMCs. The receptor set was obtained from a young woman in good health and CMV-seronegative. Both conserved end residues are part of each CDR3. Fields, in order: V gene, D gene, clone size, J gene, CDR3 protein, CDR3 DNA. D genes are given only for firm matches. Size tells how often a clone was seen (once, few, many) or the class of an expanded clone, and some rows leave it out.

TRBV11-2	NA	once	TRBJ2-5	CASSPEGETQYF	TGTGCCAGCAGCCCCGAGGGAGAGACCCAGTACTTC
TRBV7-9	NA	few	TRBJ1-6	CASSLASRGAPYNSPLHF	TGTGCCAGCAGCTTAGCCTCTAGGGGCGCCCCCTATAATTCACCCCTCCACTTT
TRBV5-1	TRBD1	NA	TRBJ1-4	CASSLTFRTGSINEKLFF	TGCGCCAGCAGCTTGACATTTAGGACAGGGTCGATTAATGAAAAACTGTTTTTT
TRBV29-1	NA	NA	TRBJ2-1	CSVEDLTVYNEQFF	TGCAGCGTTGAAGATCTTACGGTCTACAATGAGCAGTTCTTC
TRBV9	TRBD1	NA	TRBJ1-1	CASSVAGRGPDTEAFF	TGTGCCAGCAGCGTAGCAGGCAGGGGGCCCGACACTGAAGCTTTCTTT
TRBV7-8	TRBD2	NA	TRBJ2-3	CASSSVRLAGANDTQYF	TGTGCCAGCAGCTCGGTCCGACTAGCGGGAGCAAACGATACGCAGTATTTT
TRBV4-1	TRBD2	NA	TRBJ2-7	CASSLGAGGPYEQYF	TGCGCCAGCAGCCTTGGAGCGGGAGGGCCCTACGAGCAGTACTTC
TRBV19	TRBD1	NA	TRBJ1-5	CASHNRGEGQPQHF	TGTGCCAGTCATAACAGGGGAGAGGGTCAGCCCCAGCATTTT
TRBV7-6	TRBD1	NA	TRBJ2-3	CASSSDRGASLTDTQYF	TGTGCCAGCAGCTCGGACAGGGGGGCCTCACTCACAGATACGCAGTATTTT
TRBV19	TRBD1	NA	TRBJ2-5	CASNNDRAQETQYF	TGTGCCAGTAACAACGACAGGGCCCAAGAGACCCAGTACTTC
TRBV18	TRBD1	NA	TRBJ1-2	CASSPGTGNYGYTF	TGTGCCAGCTCACCAGGGACAGGGAACTATGGCTACACCTTC
TRBV6-1	NA	NA	TRBJ1-4	CASTFLQGGLEKLFF	TGTGCCAGCACCTTTTTACAGGGCGGGCTTGAAAAACTGTTTTTT
TRBV10-3	NA	NA	TRBJ1-1	CAISESWQYEAFF	TGTGCCATCAGTGAGTCGTGGCAATATGAAGCTTTCTTT
TRBV5-8	NA	NA	TRBJ2-3	CASVPPGGADTQYF	TGTGCCAGCGTCCCGCCAGGAGGTGCAGATACGCAGTATTTT
TRBV9	TRBD2	NA	TRBJ2-7	CASSVGSGTSSYEQYF	TGTGCCAGCAGCGTAGGGAGCGGGACTAGTAGCTACGAGCAGTACTTC
TRBV7-8	TRBD1	once	TRBJ1-2	CASSSHRGHDYGYTF	TGTGCCAGCAGCTCTCACAGGGGGCATGACTATGGCTACACCTTC
TRBV27	TRBD2	NA	TRBJ2-7	CASSKNSGRVEQYF	TGTGCCAGCAGCAAGAATAGCGGGAGGGTCGAGCAGTACTTC
TRBV19	TRBD1	few	TRBJ2-2	CASSIGDSYTGELFF	TGTGCCAGTAGTATCGGGGACAGCTACACCGGGGAGCTGTTTTTT
TRBV9	NA	few	TRBJ1-2	CASSVRPTRTYGYTF	TGTGCCAGCAGCGTACGCCCGACTCGTACCTATGGCTACACCTTC
TRBV25-1	TRBD1	NA	TRBJ2-1	CASSRQGASTEQFF	TGTGCCAGCAGTCGACAGGGGGCTTCGACTGAGCAGTTCTTC
TRBV11-2	TRBD1	NA	TRBJ1-1	CASRVRGGRTEAFF	TGTGCCAGCAGGGTAAGAGGGGGCCGGACTGAAGCTTTCTTT
TRBV13	TRBD1	NA	TRBJ1-4	CASSVTGGWANEKLFF	TGTGCCAGCAGCGTGACAGGGGGCTGGGCTAATGAAAAACTGTTTTTT
TRBV10-1	TRBD1	NA	TRBJ2-6	CASSRGQGNYSGANVLTF	TGCGCCAGCAGCCGGGGACAGGGGAATTATTCTGGGGCCAACGTCCTGACTTTC
TRBV7-2	NA	NA	TRBJ2-2	CASSLRFPGAPPLGELFF	TGTGCCAGCAGCTTGAGGTTTCCTGGGGCGCCTCCACTCGGGGAGCTGTTTTTT
TRBV27	NA	NA	TRBJ1-1	CASSSGNTEAFF	TGTGCCAGCAGTTCCGGGAACACTGAAGCTTTCTTT
TRBV13	TRBD1	NA	TRBJ1-2	CASRRTGGGGYTF	TGTGCCAGCAGGCGTACAGGGGGAGGTGGCTACACCTTC
TRBV18	TRBD1	few	TRBJ1-1	CATTPQGANTEAFF	TGTGCGACCACACCACAGGGGGCTAACACTGAAGCTTTCTTT